This TCR beta chain appears in the sequencing data of a study of blood T cells in healthy people across ages. The study's findings and limits: Since the PBMCs were unsorted, naive and antigen-experienced cells could not be conclusively compared.

With a J-beta primer mix and a sample-barcoded 5' primer, a second PCR ran roughly 6 to 11 cycles. TCRdb reprocessed the 5' RACE reads via MiXCR and lists one record per CDR3 protein. The sample records roughly 900,000 distinct CDR3 sequences, under 35% being singletons. This CDR3 is built from 12 residues. Trimming shortened V by 4 bases and J by 7 bases, and 11 bases separated the two germline ends. CDR1 SNHLY and CDR2 FYNNEI come from the germline V gene. As regards this clonotype: The antigen is undetermined. This could be a read error, since a much larger clone is one nucleotide away.

Sequenced sample: blood. The chain is built from TRBV2 and TRBJ2-7; perhaps TRBD2 as D (5 bases). The source of this sequence is a woman of 80 years or more in good health. CDR3 bases: TGTGCCAGCAGTGCGCAGGAGGTTGAGCAGTACTTC. This codes for CASSAQEVEQYF. The variable domain in full, with the rest retrieved from reference TRBV2 and TRBJ2-7, is EPEVTQTPSHQVTQMGQEVILRCVPISNHLYFYWYRQILGQKVEFLVSFYNNEISEKSEIFDDQFSVERPDGSNFTLKIRSTKLEDSAMYFCASSAQEVEQYFGPGTRLTVT.